These 8 T cell receptor beta chains were sequenced from one sample in a study of shared T cell receptors in the human thymus. The table came from immunoSEQ multiplex PCR; TCRdb's copy has only in-frame clones and leaves some out. Of hundreds of thousands of clones detected, roughly 90% appear once; the ten largest clones hold about 0.01%. These data also featured in a second study, about human thymus T cells.

The sample taken for sequencing was thymocytes. The receptors originated from a boy under three years old with a congenital heart defect.

The chain has TRBV11-2 and TRBJ2-5; D possibly corresponds to TRBD1 (6 bases). The V and J ends lost 6 bases and 2 bases respectively, with 16 bases between them. Germline CDR1 SGHAT, CDR2 FQNNGV. The CDR3 has 15 residues. The CDR3 is CASRDTGNLQETQYF. The CDR3 DNA reads TGTGCCAGCAGGGACACAGGGAACCTTCAAGAGACCCAGTACTTC.

This sequence joins TRBV19 and TRBJ2-1; 16 nucleotides match TRBD2. The CDR3 is 20 amino acids. The germline gives CDR1 LNHDA, CDR2 SQIVND (reference sequence). V lost 3 bases to trimming and J lost 3 bases; unmatched junction nucleotides: 11. CDR3 in DNA: TGTGCCAGTAGTATCTCGGGACTAGCGGGAGGGCCTAAAGGCTACAATGAGCAGTTCTTC. Translated, it gives CASSISGLAGGPKGYNEQFF.

The chain joins TRBV12-5 to TRBJ1-5, with a tentative D call TRBD1 (5 bases). The CDR3 is 15 amino acids. The V and J ends lost 6 bases and 6 bases respectively, with 18 bases between them. Germline CDR1 is LGHNT and CDR2 is FRNRAP. CDR3 bases: TGTGCTAGTGGCTACTTCGGCCAGGGAGGTCAGCCCCAGCATTTT. This codes for CASGYFGQGGQPQHF.

V usage is TRBV15 and J usage is TRBJ1-5, with 12 bases that match TRBD1. The CDR3 spans 18 residues. The germline V gene has CDR1 LNHNV and CDR2 YYDKDF (reference sequence). The V and J ends lost 3 bases and 0 bases, in that order; junction bases with no gene match: 6. This CDR3 reads CATSRGDRGPYSNQPQHF. CDR3 bases: TGTGCCACCAGCAGGGGGGACAGGGGGCCTTATAGCAATCAGCCCCAGCATTTT.

This rearrangement joins TRBV7-9 to TRBJ1-1, with 11 bases that match TRBD1. Germline V gene lookup returns CDR1 SEHNR and CDR2 FQNEAQ (reference sequence). This CDR3 region has 19 residues. With 7 bases clipped from V and 1 base from J, the junction kept 17 bases outside the gene matches. CDR3 protein: CASIPRGQDRGRKNTEAFF. CDR3 nucleotide sequence: TGTGCCAGCATTCCGCGAGGCCAGGACAGGGGGCGGAAGAACACTGAAGCTTTCTTT.

This clone turned up a few times. This rearrangement joins TRBV18 to TRBJ1-2; possible D gene TRBD1, 6 bases. V gave up 1 base and J gave up 0 bases, with 18 bases separating them. Germline-derived CDR1 and CDR2 are KGHSH and LQKENI. This CDR3 spans 18 amino acids. In DNA form, the CDR3 reads TGTGCCAGCTCACCACGGACAGTTACCCTGTTAGCTAACTATGGCTACACCTTC. It yields the protein CASSPRTVTLLANYGYTF.

This clone was picked up a small number of times. The V call is TRBV28, the J call TRBJ2-7, with TRBD1 identical over 7 bases. The V gene's germline CDR1 is MDHEN and CDR2 SYDVKM. The J segment lost 3 bases and the V segment lost 5 bases, leaving 10 bases of the junction unmatched. This CDR3 is built from 15 residues. The CDR3 sequence is CASSPPGTVSYEQYF. CDR3 DNA: TGTGCCAGCAGTCCCCCCGGGACAGTTAGCTACGAGCAGTACTTC.

The rearrangement joins TRBV7-2 to TRBJ1-2; tentatively, D is TRBD1 (5 bases). The CDR3 contains 17 residues. Trimming shortened V by 0 bases and J by 2 bases, and 16 bases separated the two germline ends. CDR1 is SGHTA, CDR2 FQGNSA, per germline. The CDR3 is CASSLAFSGGLNYGYTF. DNA of the CDR3: TGTGCCAGCAGCTTAGCGTTTTCCGGGGGGTTAAACTATGGCTACACCTTC.